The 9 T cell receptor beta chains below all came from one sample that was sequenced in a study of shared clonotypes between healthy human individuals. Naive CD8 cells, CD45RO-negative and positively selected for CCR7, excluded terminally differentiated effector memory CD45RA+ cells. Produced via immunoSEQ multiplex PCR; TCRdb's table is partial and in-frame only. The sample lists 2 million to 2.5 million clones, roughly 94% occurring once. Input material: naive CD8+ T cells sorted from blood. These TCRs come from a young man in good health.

The CDR3: CASSYSTFSTDTQYF. CDR3 nucleotides: TGTGCCAGCAGTTACTCGACTTTTAGCACAGATACGCAGTATTTT. The V call is TRBV6-5, the J call TRBJ2-3; no definite D call. The germline V gene has CDR1 MNHEY and CDR2 SVGAGI. The V end lost 0 bases, the J end lost 0 bases, and 7 bases lay between the germline ends. The CDR3 consists of 15 residues.

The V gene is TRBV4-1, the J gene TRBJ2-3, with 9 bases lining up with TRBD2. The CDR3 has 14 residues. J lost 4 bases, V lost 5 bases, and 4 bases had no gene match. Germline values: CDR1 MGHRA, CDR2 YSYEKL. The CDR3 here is CASSDLAGSDTQYF. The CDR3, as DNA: TGCGCCAGCAGCGACCTAGCGGGGTCAGATACGCAGTATTTT.

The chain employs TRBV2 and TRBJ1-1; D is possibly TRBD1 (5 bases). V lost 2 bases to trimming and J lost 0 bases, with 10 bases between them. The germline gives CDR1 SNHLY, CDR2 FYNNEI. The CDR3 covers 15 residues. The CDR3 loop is CASSESTDMNTEAFF. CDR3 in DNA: TGTGCCAGCAGTGAAAGTACGGACATGAACACTGAAGCTTTCTTT.

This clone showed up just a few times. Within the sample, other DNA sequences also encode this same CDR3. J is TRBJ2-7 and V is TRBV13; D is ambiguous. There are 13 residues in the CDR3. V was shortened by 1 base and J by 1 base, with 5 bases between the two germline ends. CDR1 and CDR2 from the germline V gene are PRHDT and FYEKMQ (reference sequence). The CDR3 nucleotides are TGTGCCAGCAGCTTAGACAGTTCCTACGAGCAGTACTTC. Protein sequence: CASSLDSSYEQYF.

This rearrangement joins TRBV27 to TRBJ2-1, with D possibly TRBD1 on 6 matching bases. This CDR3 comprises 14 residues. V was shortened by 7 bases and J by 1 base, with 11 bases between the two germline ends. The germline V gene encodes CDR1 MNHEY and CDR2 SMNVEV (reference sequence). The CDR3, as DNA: TGTGCCAGCATGGGGACATCTTCCTACAATGAGCAGTTCTTC. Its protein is CASMGTSSYNEQFF.

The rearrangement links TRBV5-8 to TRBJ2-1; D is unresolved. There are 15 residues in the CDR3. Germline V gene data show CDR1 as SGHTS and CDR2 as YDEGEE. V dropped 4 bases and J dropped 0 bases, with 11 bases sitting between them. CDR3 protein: CASSQTMGSYNEQFF. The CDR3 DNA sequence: TGTGCCAGCAGCCAGACGATGGGCTCCTACAATGAGCAGTTCTTC.

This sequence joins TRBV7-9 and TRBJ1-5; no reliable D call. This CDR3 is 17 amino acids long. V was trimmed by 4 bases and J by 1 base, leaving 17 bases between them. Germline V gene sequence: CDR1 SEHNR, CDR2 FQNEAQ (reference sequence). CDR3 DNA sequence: TGTGCCAGCAGCTCGTCTACAGACCACCTCAGCAATCAGCCCCAGCATTTT. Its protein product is CASSSSTDHLSNQPQHF. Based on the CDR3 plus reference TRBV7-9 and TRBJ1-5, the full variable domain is DTGVSQNPRHKITKRGQNVTFRCDPISEHNRLYWYRQTLGQGPEFLTYFQNEAQLEKSRLLSDRFSAERPKGSFSTLEIQRTEQGDSAMYLCASSSSTDHLSNQPQHFGDGTRLSIL.

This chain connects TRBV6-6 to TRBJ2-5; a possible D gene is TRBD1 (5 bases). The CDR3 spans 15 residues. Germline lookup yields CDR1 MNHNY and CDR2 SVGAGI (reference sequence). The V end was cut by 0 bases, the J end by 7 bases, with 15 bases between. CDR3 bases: TGTGCCAGCAGTTACTCGGAAGGGGCAGACGGGACCCAGTACTTC. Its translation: CASSYSEGADGTQYF.

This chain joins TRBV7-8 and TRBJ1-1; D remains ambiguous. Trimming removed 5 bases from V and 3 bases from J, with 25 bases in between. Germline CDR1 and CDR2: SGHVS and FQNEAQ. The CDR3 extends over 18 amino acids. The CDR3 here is CASSPELSGKYYYTEAFF. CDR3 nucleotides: TGTGCCAGCAGCCCAGAACTCTCCGGGAAGTACTACTACACTGAAGCTTTCTTT.